The 9 T cell receptor beta chains below were found in one sample sequenced in a study of response to subunit inactivated influenza vaccine. One entry per CDR3 protein results from TCRdb running MiXCR on the RT-PCR reads. Of a few hundred thousand distinct CDR3 sequences in the sample, about 15% were seen once. Sequenced here: PBMCs from blood, sampled 12 days after vaccination. These receptors were taken from a man in his fifties or sixties who received an inactivated influenza vaccine.

The V and J genes are TRBV6-1 and TRBJ1-2; D not resolved. The CDR3 is made up of 16 amino acids. Trimming pared 6 bases from V and 0 bases from J, leaving 17 bases between. Germline CDR1 is MNHNS and CDR2 is SASEGT. CDR3 region: CASRPGSRVANYGYTF. Written as DNA, the CDR3 is TGTGCCAGCAGACCGGGATCCCGAGTGGCTAACTATGGCTACACCTTC.

The rearrangement joins TRBV28 to TRBJ2-5; 8 nucleotides align to TRBD2. Germline V CDR1 and CDR2: MDHEN, SYDVKM. The ends lost 4 bases at V and 5 bases at J; junction bases unmatched: 12. The CDR3 loop spans 16 amino acids. CDR3 amino acids: CASSWPWGTRDETQYF. The CDR3, as DNA: TGTGCCAGCAGTTGGCCTTGGGGGACTAGGGACGAGACCCAGTACTTC.

J is TRBJ2-3 and V is TRBV5-1, with D possibly matching TRBD2 (5 bases). Germline values: CDR1 SGHRS, CDR2 YFSETQ. The V end lost 2 bases, the J end lost 2 bases, and 12 bases lay between the germline ends. CDR3 length: 15 amino acids. CDR3: CASSFGESFTDTQYF. The CDR3, as DNA: TGCGCCAGCAGCTTCGGGGAGTCCTTCACAGATACGCAGTATTTT.

This clonotype has a handful of counts. The chain links TRBV7-2 to TRBJ2-5; D is ambiguous. Per germline, CDR1 SGHTA and CDR2 FQGNSA. Trimming pared 5 bases from V and 1 base from J, leaving 14 bases between. This CDR3 region has 15 residues. CDR3 sequence (DNA): TGTGCCAGCAGCCCGACTGGCCGGCCCCAAGAGACCCAGTACTTC. Translating gives CASSPTGRPQETQYF.

In its sample, this clonotype was seen a few times. The rearrangement uses TRBV29-1 and TRBJ2-3; 8 bases line up with TRBD1. Germline trimming cut 6 bases from V and 4 bases from J; bases unmatched to any gene: 3. From germline, CDR1 is SQVTM and CDR2 ANQGSEA. The CDR3 sequence is 12 residues long. The chain's CDR3 is CSVGQGPDTQYF. The CDR3, as DNA: TGCAGCGTAGGACAGGGCCCAGATACGCAGTATTTT.

This clonotype showed up just a few times. The genes are TRBV15 and TRBJ2-3, with 15 nucleotides matching TRBD2. With 9 bases clipped from V and 4 bases from J, the junction kept 8 bases outside the gene matches. This CDR3 has 16 amino acids. Per the germline V gene, CDR1 is LNHNV and CDR2 is YYDKDF (reference sequence). The CDR3 here is CATSPGTSGGSDTQYF. The CDR3 coding sequence is TGTGCCACTTCCCCCGGGACTAGCGGGGGGTCAGATACGCAGTATTTT.

This clonotype occurred a few times. This chain links TRBV11-2 with TRBJ2-1, with D tentatively TRBD2 (6 bases). The CDR3 has 14 residues. Germline CDR1 SGHAT, CDR2 FQNNGV. V was pared by 4 bases and J by 10 bases, with 17 bases between. DNA of the CDR3: TGTGCCAGCAGCTCCCGAGGAGGGAGCCCCGAGCAGTTCTTC. Its protein product is CASSSRGGSPEQFF. Using reference TRBV11-2 and TRBJ2-1 for the parts outside the CDR3, the full variable domain is EAGVAQSPRYKIIEKRQSVAFWCNPISGHATLYWYQQILGQGPKLLIQFQNNGVVDDSQLPKDRFSAERLKGVDSTLKIQPAKLEDSAVYLCASSSRGGSPEQFFGPGTRLTVL.

The rearrangement links TRBV10-3 to TRBJ2-1; D unresolved. CDR1 ENHRY and CDR2 SYGVKD come from the germline V gene. The CDR3 length is 14 residues. V was clipped by 0 bases and J by 6 bases, with 9 bases between them. The CDR3 loop is CAISESRSSNEQFF. DNA of the CDR3: TGTGCCATCAGTGAGTCGCGTAGCTCCAATGAGCAGTTCTTC.

This clonotype has at least ten counts. V is TRBV6-2 or TRBV6-3 and J is TRBJ2-7; 8 bases fit TRBD2. The CDR3 is 15 residues long. The V and J ends lost 2 bases and 0 bases, in that order; junction bases with no gene match: 3. Germline CDR1 is MNHEY and CDR2 is SVGEGT. CDR3 region: CASSYAGTSSYEQYF. The CDR3 region has the DNA TGTGCCAGCAGTTACGCCGGGACTAGCTCCTACGAGCAGTACTTC.